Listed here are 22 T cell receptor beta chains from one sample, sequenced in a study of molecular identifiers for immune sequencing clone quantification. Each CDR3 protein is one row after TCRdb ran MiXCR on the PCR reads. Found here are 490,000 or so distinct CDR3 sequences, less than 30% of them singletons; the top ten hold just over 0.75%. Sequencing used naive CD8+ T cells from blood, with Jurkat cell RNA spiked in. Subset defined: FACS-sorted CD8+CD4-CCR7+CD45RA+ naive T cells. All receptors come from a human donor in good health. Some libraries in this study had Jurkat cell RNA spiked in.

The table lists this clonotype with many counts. The CDR3 protein is CASSLYGDQPQHF. The CDR3 DNA is TGTGCCAGCAGCTTATACGGGGATCAGCCCCAGCATTTT. The chain couples TRBV7-8 to TRBJ1-5, with D unresolved. From germline, CDR1 is SGHVS and CDR2 FQNEAQ. Trimming took off 2 bases at V and 5 bases at J, with 7 bases between the two ends. The CDR3 is 13 amino acids. Supplemented by reference TRBV7-8 and TRBJ1-5, the full variable domain reads GAGVSQSPRYKVAKRGQDVALRCDPISGHVSLFWYQQALGQGPEFLTYFQNEAQLDKSGLPSDRFFAERPEGSVSTLKIQRTQQEDSAVYLCASSLYGDQPQHFGDGTRLSIL.

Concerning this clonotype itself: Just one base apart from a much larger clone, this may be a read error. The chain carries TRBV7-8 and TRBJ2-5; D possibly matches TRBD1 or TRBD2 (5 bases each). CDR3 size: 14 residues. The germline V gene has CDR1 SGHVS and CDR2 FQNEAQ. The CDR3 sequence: CASRLTGAPETQYF. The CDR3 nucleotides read TGTGCCAGCCGCTTGACCGGGGCACCAGAGACCCAGTACTTC.

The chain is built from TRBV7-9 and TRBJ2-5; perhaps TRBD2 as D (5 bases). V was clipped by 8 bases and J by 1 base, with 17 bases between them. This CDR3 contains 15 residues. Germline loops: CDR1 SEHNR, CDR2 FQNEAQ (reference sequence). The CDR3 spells CASRPPLAAQETQYF. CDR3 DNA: TGTGCCAGCCGCCCCCCCCTAGCCGCCCAAGAGACCCAGTACTTC.

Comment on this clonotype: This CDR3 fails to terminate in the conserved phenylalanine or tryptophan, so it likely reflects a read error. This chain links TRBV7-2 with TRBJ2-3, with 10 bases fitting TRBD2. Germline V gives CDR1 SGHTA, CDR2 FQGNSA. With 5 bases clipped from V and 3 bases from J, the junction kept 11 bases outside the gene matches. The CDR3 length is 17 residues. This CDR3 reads CASSVGLAGVITDTQYL. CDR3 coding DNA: TGTGCCAGCAGCGTCGGGCTAGCGGGGGTAATTACAGATACGCAGTATCTT.

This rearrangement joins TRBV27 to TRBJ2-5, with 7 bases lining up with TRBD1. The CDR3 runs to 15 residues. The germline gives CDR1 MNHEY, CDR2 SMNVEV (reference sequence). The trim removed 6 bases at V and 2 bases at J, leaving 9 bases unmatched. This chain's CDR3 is CASRLQGYPQETQYF. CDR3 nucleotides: TGTGCCAGCAGACTACAGGGGTACCCACAAGAGACCCAGTACTTC.

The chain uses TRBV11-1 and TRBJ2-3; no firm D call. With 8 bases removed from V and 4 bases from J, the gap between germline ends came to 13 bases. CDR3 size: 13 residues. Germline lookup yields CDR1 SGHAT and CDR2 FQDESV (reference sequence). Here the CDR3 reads CASGDEFADTQYF. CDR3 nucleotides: TGTGCCAGCGGCGATGAATTCGCAGATACGCAGTATTTT.

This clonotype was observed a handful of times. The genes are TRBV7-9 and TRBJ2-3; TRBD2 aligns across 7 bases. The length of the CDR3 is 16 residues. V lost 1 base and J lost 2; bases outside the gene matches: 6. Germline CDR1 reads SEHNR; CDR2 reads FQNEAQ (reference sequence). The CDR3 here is CASSLGTSDNTDTQYF. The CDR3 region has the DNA TGTGCCAGCAGCTTAGGTACTAGCGATAACACAGATACGCAGTATTTT.

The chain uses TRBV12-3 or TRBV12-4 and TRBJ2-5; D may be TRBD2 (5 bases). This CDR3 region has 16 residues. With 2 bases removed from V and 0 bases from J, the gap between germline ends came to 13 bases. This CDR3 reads CASSLTARGYQETQYF. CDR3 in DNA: TGTGCCAGCAGTTTAACGGCTCGCGGGTACCAAGAGACCCAGTACTTC.

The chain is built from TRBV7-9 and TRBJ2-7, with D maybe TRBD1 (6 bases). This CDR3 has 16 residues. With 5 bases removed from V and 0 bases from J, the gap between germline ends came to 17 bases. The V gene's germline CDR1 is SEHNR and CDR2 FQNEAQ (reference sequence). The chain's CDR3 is CASSGSGTLSSYEQYF. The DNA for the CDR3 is TGTGCCAGCAGCGGATCCGGGACATTGAGCTCCTACGAGCAGTACTTC.

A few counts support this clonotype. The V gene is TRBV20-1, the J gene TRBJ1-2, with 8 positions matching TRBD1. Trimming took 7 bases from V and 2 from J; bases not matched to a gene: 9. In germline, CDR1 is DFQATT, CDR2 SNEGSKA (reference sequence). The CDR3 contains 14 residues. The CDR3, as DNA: TGCAGTGTCGGCGGGGCAGGGGGCAACTATGGCTACACCTTC. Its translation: CSVGGAGGNYGYTF.

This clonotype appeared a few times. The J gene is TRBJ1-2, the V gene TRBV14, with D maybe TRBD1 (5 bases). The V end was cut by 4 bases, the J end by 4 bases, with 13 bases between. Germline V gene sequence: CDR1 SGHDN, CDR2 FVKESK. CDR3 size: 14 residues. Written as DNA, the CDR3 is TGTGCCAGCAGCCCCTCCGGGGGTCCCTATGGCTACACCTTC. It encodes CASSPSGGPYGYTF. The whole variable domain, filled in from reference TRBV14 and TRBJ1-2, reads EAGVTQFPSHSVIEKGQTVTLRCDPISGHDNLYWYRRVMGKEIKFLLHFVKESKQDESGMPNNRFLAERTGGTYSTLKVQPAELEDSGVYFCASSPSGGPYGYTFGSGTRLTVV.

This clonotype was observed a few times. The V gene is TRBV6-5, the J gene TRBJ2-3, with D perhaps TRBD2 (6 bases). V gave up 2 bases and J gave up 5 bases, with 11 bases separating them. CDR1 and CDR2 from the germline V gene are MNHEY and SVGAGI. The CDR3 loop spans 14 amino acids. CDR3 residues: CASSYGREVDTQYF. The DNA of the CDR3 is TGTGCCAGCAGTTACGGCAGGGAGGTAGATACGCAGTATTTT.

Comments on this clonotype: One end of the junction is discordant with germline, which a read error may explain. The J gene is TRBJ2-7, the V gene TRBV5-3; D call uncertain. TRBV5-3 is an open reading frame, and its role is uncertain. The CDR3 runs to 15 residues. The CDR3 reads CASSLRCGRTDEQCF. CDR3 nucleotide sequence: TGTGCGAGCAGCTTGCGGTGCGGTCGGACCGACGAGCAGTGCTTC.

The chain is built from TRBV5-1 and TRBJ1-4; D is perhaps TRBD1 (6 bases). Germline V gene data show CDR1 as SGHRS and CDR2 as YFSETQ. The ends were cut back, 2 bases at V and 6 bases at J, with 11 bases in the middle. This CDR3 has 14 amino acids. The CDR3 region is CASSLTGGDEKLFF. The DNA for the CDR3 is TGCGCCAGCAGCTTAACCGGGGGCGATGAAAAACTGTTTTTT.

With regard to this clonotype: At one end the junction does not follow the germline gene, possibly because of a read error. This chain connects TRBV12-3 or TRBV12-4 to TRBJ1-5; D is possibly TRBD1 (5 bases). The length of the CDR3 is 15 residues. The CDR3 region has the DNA TGTGCCAGCAGCAACGGGGCCTTTAGCGATCAGCCCCAGCATTTT. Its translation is CASSNGAFSDQPQHF.

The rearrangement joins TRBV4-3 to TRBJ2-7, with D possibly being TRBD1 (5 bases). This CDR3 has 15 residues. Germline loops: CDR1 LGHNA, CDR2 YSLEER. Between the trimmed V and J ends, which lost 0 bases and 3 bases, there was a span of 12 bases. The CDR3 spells CASSQDRATNYEQYF. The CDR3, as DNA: TGCGCCAGCAGCCAAGACAGGGCCACGAACTACGAGCAGTACTTC.

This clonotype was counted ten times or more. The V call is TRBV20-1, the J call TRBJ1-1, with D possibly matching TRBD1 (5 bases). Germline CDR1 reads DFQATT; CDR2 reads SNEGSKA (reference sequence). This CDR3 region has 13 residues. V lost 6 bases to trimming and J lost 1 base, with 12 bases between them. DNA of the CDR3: TGCAGTGCCACACAGGCCCCGAACACTGAAGCTTTCTTT. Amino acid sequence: CSATQAPNTEAFF.

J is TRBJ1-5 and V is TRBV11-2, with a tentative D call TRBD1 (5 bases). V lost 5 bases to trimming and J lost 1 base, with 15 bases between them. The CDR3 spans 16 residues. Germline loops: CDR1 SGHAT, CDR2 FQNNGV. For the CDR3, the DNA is TGTGCCAGCAGCGCCGGGACGTCGTACAGCAATCAGCCCCAGCATTTT. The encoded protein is CASSAGTSYSNQPQHF. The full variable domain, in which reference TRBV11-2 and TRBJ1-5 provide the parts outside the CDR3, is EAGVAQSPRYKIIEKRQSVAFWCNPISGHATLYWYQQILGQGPKLLIQFQNNGVVDDSQLPKDRFSAERLKGVDSTLKIQPAKLEDSAVYLCASSAGTSYSNQPQHFGDGTRLSIL.

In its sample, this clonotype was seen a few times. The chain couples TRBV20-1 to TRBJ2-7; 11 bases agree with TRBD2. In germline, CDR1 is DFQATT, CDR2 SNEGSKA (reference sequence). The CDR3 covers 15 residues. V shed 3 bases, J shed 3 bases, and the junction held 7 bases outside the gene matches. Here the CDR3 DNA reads TGCAGTGCTAGTCTACTAGCGGGAGTTCGCTACGAGCAGTACTTC. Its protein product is CSASLLAGVRYEQYF.

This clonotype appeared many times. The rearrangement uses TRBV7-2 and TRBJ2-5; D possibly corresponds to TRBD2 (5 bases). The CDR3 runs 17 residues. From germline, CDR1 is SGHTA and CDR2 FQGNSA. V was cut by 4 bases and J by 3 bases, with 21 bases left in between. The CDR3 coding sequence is TGTGCCAGCAGCTACGGGGTTTTAAGGAAAGACGAAGAGACCCAGTACTTC. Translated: CASSYGVLRKDEETQYF. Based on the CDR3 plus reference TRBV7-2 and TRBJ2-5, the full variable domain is GAGVSQSPSNKVTEKGKDVELRCDPISGHTALYWYRQSLGQGLEFLIYFQGNSAPDKSGLPSDRFSAERTGGSVSTLTIQRTQQEDSAVYLCASSYGVLRKDEETQYFGPGTRLLVL.

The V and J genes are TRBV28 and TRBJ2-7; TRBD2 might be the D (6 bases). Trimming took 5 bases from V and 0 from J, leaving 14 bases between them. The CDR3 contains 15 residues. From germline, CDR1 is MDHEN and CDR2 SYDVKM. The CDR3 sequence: CASSPYSGLSYEQYF. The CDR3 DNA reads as TGTGCCAGCAGTCCGTATAGCGGCCTCTCCTACGAGCAGTACTTC.

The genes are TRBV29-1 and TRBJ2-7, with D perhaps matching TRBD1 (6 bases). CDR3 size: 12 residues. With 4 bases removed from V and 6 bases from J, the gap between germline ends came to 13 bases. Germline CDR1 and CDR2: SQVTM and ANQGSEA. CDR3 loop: CSVVTGRGEQYF. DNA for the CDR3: TGCAGCGTTGTGACAGGAAGGGGCGAGCAGTACTTC.